This is a list of T cell receptor beta chains from one sample in a study of chemoradiotherapy in HPV16-positive cancers. The table came from immunoSEQ multiplex PCR; TCRdb's copy has only in-frame clones and leaves some out. The sample shows tens of thousands of clones, 90% to 95% of them seen only once. The sequenced sample was blood, obtained from a patient who underwent chemoradiotherapy. These receptors came from a human donor with HPV-associated anogenital cancer. Both conserved end residues are part of each CDR3. D genes are given only for firm matches. Where a row states a size, it is once, few, many or the class of an expanded clone; other rows omit it.

size: once; D: TRBD1; J: TRBJ2-1; V: TRBV11-2; CDR3: CASSPDRGNAYNEQFF; DNA: TGTGCCAGCAGCCCCGACAGGGGGAACGCCTACAATGAGCAGTTCTTC
size: .; D: TRBD1; J: TRBJ1-4; V: TRBV10-1; CDR3: CASSDGQGALNEKLFF; DNA: TGCGCCAGCAGTGATGGACAGGGGGCCTTGAATGAAAAACTGTTTTTT
size: .; D: .; J: TRBJ2-3; V: TRBV28; CDR3: CASSKGRDFLNTDTQYF; DNA: TGTGCCAGCAGTAAAGGCCGGGATTTTCTCAACACAGATACGCAGTATTTT
size: once; D: TRBD2; J: TRBJ2-7; V: TRBV6-5; CDR3: CASSQLAGGFYEQYF; DNA: TGTGCCAGCAGTCAACTAGCGGGAGGGTTCTACGAGCAGTACTTC
size: .; D: .; J: TRBJ2-7; V: TRBV19; CDR3: CASSIEAYF; DNA: TGTGCCAGTAGTATAGAGGCGTACTTC
size: .; D: .; J: TRBJ1-1; V: TRBV18; CDR3: CASSPERTTEAFF; DNA: TGTGCCAGCTCACCAGAGCGTACGACTGAAGCTTTCTTT
size: .; D: .; J: TRBJ2-6; V: TRBV5-1; CDR3: CASSSEHSGANVLTF; DNA: TGCGCCAGCAGCTCTGAACACTCTGGGGCCAACGTCCTGACTTTC
size: .; D: .; J: TRBJ2-1; V: TRBV18; CDR3: CASSPGDGNEQFF; DNA: TGTGCCAGCTCACCGGGGGACGGCAATGAGCAGTTCTTC
size: few; D: TRBD1; J: TRBJ2-3; V: TRBV5-1; CDR3: CASSLPHTGDHTDTQYF; DNA: TGCGCCAGCAGCTTGCCTCATACAGGGGACCACACAGATACGCAGTATTTT
size: .; D: .; J: TRBJ1-5; V: TRBV28; CDR3: CASSFPAGTSNQPQHF; DNA: TGTGCCAGCAGTTTTCCCGCCGGGACATCTAATCAGCCCCAGCATTTT
size: once; D: .; J: TRBJ1-1; V: TRBV7-9; CDR3: CASIRGGLNTEAFF; DNA: TGTGCCAGCATCCGGGGGGGGCTGAACACTGAAGCTTTCTTT
size: .; D: TRBD1; J: TRBJ2-7; V: TRBV18; CDR3: CASSRVEDDRAVEQYF; DNA: TGTGCCAGCTCTCGTGTTGAGGACGACAGGGCGGTCGAGCAGTACTTC
size: .; D: TRBD1; J: TRBJ1-2; V: TRBV5-6; CDR3: CASSLTGGGGYGYTF; DNA: TGTGCCAGCAGCTTAACAGGGGGCGGTGGCTATGGCTACACCTTC
size: .; D: TRBD2; J: TRBJ2-3; V: TRBV27; CDR3: CASSLLSGEKRGGDTQYF; DNA: TGTGCCAGCAGTCTACTATCCGGGGAGAAGCGGGGGGGGGATACGCAGTATTTT
size: .; D: .; J: TRBJ2-7; V: TRBV28; CDR3: CASSPPDYYEQYF; DNA: TGTGCCAGCAGTCCCCCCGACTACTACGAGCAGTACTTC
size: .; D: TRBD1; J: TRBJ2-7; V: TRBV28; CDR3: CASSFRDRGTYEQYF; DNA: TGTGCCAGCAGTTTCCGGGACAGGGGCACCTACGAGCAGTACTTC
size: .; D: TRBD1; J: TRBJ1-1; V: TRBV5-6; CDR3: CASSPGTGGRLNTEAFF; DNA: TGTGCCAGCAGCCCCGGGACAGGGGGTCGGTTGAACACTGAAGCTTTCTTT
size: .; D: .; J: TRBJ1-6; V: TRBV2; CDR3: CASSSATSPLHF; DNA: TGTGCCAGCAGCTCCGCTACTTCACCCCTCCACTTT
size: .; D: .; J: TRBJ2-7; V: TRBV5-1; CDR3: CASRRDTAEQYF; DNA: TGCGCCAGCAGGAGGGACACCGCAGAGCAGTACTTC
size: .; D: TRBD1; J: TRBJ2-3; V: TRBV14; CDR3: CASSLLMDRGTDTQYF; DNA: TGTGCCAGCAGCCTCCTAATGGACAGGGGCACAGATACGCAGTATTTT
size: .; D: TRBD1; J: TRBJ2-2; V: TRBV5-1; CDR3: CASSPPGQGSTGELFF; DNA: TGCGCCAGCAGCCCTCCGGGACAGGGATCCACCGGGGAGCTGTTTTTT
size: .; D: TRBD1; J: TRBJ2-7; V: TRBV5-4; CDR3: CASSPGTGGAYEQYF; DNA: TGTGCCAGCAGCCCGGGGACAGGGGGGGCGTACGAGCAGTACTTC
size: .; D: .; J: TRBJ2-7; V: TRBV6-6; CDR3: CASSSPTGVYEQYF; DNA: TGTGCCAGCAGTTCTCCGACAGGAGTCTACGAGCAGTACTTC
size: .; D: .; J: TRBJ2-5; V: TRBV5-1; CDR3: CASSLEWGRQETQYF; DNA: TGCGCCAGCAGCTTGGAATGGGGGAGACAAGAGACCCAGTACTTC
size: .; D: TRBD2; J: TRBJ2-7; V: TRBV7-8; CDR3: CASSEEREVVFSSYEQYF; DNA: TGTGCCAGCAGCGAAGAGCGGGAGGTCGTTTTTAGCTCCTACGAGCAGTACTTC